The clone carrying this T cell receptor beta chain has only a few counts. Using a FACSAria, the CD4+ and CD8+ T cells were sorted from the PBMCs. The data were taken from a study of CD8+ T cells in alopecia areata. Germline CDR1 is SGHDN and CDR2 is FVKESK. The CDR3 spans 11 residues. V was clipped by 4 bases and J by 15 bases, with 13 bases between them. Following RNA extraction, reverse transcription yielded cDNA that acted as the sequencing template. Profiling relied on immunoSEQ multiplex PCR, and the TCRdb table lists in-frame clones only, not all of them. The table shows approximately 180,000 clones, with around 60% occurring only once.

Sequencing used CD4+ T cells sorted from blood, obtained at week 0. The receptor was derived from a human donor with alopecia areata. The chain links TRBV14 to TRBJ2-1; TRBD2 might be the D (5 bases). CDR3: CASSPSVGLFF. The CDR3 nucleotides are TGTGCCAGCAGCCCGTCGGTTGGACTGTTCTTC.